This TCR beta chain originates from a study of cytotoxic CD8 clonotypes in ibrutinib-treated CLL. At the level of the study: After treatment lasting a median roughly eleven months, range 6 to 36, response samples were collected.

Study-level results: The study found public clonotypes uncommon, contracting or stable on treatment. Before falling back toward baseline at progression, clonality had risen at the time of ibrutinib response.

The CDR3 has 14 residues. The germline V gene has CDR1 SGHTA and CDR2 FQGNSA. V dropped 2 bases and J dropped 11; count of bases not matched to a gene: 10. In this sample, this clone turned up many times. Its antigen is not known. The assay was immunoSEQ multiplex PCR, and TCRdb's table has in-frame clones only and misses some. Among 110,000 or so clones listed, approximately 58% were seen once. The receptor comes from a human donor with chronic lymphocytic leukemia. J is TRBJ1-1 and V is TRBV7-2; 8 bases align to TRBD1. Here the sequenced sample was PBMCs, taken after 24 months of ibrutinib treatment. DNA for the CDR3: TGTGCCAGCAGCTTAAGTCCCCCAGGGGGCACGGCTTTCTTT. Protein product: CASSLSPPGGTAFF. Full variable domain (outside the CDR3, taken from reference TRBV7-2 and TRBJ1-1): GAGVSQSPSNKVTEKGKDVELRCDPISGHTALYWYRQSLGQGLEFLIYFQGNSAPDKSGLPSDRFSAERTGGSVSTLTIQRTQQEDSAVYLCASSLSPPGGTAFFGQGTRLTVV.